This T cell receptor (beta chain) is drawn from a study of blood T cells in healthy people across ages. Sample-barcoded 5' priming and a J-beta primer mix drove a second PCR of about 7 to 11 cycles. TCRdb itself ran the 5' RACE reads through MiXCR, one entry per CDR3 protein. The sample comprises about 750,000 distinct CDR3 sequences, 50% to 65% of which are singletons, and around 40% rests with the top ten. Donors were healthy Caucasian individuals from Russia aged about 6 to 90. This clonotype was found once. The junction differs from germline at one of its ends, possibly a read error. Sequenced sample: blood. This receptor was obtained from an elderly man in good health.

The CDR3 DNA sequence: TGTGCCAGCAGCCAAGATCGGCAGCGGTCCTCCCACGAGCAGTACTTC. Translated: CASSQDRQRSSHEQYF. This rearrangement joins TRBV4-2 to TRBJ2-4; maybe TRBD2 (5 bases). The J call may be in error: the DNA end matches TRBJ2-7 better. The CDR3 contains 16 residues. Germline V gene sequence: CDR1 LGHNA, CDR2 YNFKEQ.